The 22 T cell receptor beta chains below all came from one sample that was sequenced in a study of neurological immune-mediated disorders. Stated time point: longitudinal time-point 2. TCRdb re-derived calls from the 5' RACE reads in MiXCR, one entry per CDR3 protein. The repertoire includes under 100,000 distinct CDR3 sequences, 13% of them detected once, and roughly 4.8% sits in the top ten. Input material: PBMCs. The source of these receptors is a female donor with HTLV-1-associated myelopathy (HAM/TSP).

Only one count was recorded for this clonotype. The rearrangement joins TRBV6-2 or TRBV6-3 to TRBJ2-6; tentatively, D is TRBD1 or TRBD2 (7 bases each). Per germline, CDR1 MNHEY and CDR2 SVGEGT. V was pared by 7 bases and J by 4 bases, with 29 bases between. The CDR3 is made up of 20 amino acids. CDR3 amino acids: CASTIVGRGLPLRGANVLTF. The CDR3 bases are TGTGCCAGCACCATAGTTGGGAGGGGGCTTCCTCTCAGAGGGGCCAACGTCCTGACTTTC.

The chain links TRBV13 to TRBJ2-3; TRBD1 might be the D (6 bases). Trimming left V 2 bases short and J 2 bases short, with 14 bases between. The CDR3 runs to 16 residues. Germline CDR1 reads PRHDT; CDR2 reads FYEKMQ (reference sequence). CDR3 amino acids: CASSLIQGPYTDTQYF. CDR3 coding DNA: TGTGCCAGCAGCTTAATTCAGGGGCCCTACACAGATACGCAGTATTTT.

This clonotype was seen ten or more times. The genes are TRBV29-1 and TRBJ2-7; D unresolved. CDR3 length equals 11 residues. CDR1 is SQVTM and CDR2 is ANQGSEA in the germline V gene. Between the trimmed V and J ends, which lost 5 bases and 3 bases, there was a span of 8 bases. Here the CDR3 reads CSVTTDYEQYF. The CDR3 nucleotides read TGCAGCGTTACTACCGACTACGAGCAGTACTTC.

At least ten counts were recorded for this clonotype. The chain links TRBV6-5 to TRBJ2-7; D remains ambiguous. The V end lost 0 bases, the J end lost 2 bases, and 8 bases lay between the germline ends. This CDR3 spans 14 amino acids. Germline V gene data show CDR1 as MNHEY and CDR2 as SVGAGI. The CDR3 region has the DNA TGTGCCAGCAGTTACTCGGGCACCCCCTACGAGCAGTACTTC. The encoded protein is CASSYSGTPYEQYF.

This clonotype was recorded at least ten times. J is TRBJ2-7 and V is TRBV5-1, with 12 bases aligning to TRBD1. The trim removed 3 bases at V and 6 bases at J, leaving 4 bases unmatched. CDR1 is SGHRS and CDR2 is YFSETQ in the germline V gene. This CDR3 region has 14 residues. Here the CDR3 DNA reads TGCGCCAGCAGCTCCCGGGACAGGGGGCGCGAGCAGTACTTC. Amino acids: CASSSRDRGREQYF.

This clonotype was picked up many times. CDR3 DNA: TGCGCCAGCAGCTTGGGACAGAGCGGGACTGAAGCTTTCTTT. Translated, it gives CASSLGQSGTEAFF. The chain has TRBV5-1 and TRBJ1-1; possibly TRBD1 for D (5 bases). The CDR3 spans 14 residues. The V gene lost 0 bases and the J gene lost 5 bases, with 11 bases spanning the gap. Germline CDR1 is SGHRS and CDR2 is YFSETQ.

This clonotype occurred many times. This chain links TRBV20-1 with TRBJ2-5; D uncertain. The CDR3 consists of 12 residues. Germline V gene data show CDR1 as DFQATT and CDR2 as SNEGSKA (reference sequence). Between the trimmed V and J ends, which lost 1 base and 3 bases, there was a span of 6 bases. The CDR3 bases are TGCAGTGCTAGAGTAGATAAAGAGACCCAGTACTTC. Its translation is CSARVDKETQYF.

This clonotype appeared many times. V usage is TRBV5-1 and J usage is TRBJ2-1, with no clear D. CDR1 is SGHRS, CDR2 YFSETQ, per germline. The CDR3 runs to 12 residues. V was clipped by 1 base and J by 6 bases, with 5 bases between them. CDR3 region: CASSLSLNEQFF. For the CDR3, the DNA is TGCGCCAGCAGCTTGTCTCTCAATGAGCAGTTCTTC.

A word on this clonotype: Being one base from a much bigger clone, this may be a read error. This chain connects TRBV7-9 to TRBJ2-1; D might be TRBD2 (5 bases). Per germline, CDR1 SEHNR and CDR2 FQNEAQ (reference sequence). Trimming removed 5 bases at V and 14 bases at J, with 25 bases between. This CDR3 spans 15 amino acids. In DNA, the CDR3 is TGTGCCAGCAGCGAAAGGGAGAATCCTCCTGGTGGGGAGTTCTTC. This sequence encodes CASSERENPPGGEFF.

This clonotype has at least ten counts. The CDR3 DNA reads TGTGCCAGCAGCGACAGGGGACGTTACAATGAGCAGTTCTTC. It is translated as CASSDRGRYNEQFF. The rearrangement joins TRBV2 to TRBJ2-1; the match to TRBD1 covers 8 bases. Trimming at V came to 6 bases and at J to 4 bases, leaving 5 bases not matched to a gene. There are 14 residues in the CDR3. Germline V CDR1 and CDR2: SNHLY, FYNNEI.

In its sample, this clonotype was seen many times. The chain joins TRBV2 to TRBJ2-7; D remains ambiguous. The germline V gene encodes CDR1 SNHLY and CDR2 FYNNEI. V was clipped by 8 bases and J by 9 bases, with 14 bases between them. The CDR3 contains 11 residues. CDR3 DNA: TGTGCCAGCGCTGAGATCTCCGGGCAGTACTTC. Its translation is CASAEISGQYF.

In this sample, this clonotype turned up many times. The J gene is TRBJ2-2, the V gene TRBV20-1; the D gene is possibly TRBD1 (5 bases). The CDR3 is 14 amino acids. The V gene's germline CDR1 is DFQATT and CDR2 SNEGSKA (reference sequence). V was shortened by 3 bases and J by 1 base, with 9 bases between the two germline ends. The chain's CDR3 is CSARMQGNTGELFF. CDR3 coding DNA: TGCAGTGCTAGGATGCAGGGGAACACCGGGGAGCTGTTTTTT.

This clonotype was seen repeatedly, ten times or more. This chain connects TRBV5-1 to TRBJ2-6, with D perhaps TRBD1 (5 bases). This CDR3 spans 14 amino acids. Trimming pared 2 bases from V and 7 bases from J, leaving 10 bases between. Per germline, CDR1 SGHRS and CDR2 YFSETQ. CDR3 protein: CASSLQDLANVLTF. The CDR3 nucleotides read TGCGCCAGCAGCTTACAGGATCTAGCCAACGTCCTGACTTTC.

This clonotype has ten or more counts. The CDR3: CAISEKRGGRPDTQYF. DNA of the CDR3: TGTGCCATCAGTGAAAAGCGGGGGGGCAGGCCAGATACGCAGTATTTT. V gene TRBV10-3 combines with J gene TRBJ2-3; 10 bases line up with TRBD2. V lost 3 bases and J lost 4; bases outside the gene matches: 7. CDR3 length equals 16 residues. Germline V gene lookup returns CDR1 ENHRY and CDR2 SYGVKD.

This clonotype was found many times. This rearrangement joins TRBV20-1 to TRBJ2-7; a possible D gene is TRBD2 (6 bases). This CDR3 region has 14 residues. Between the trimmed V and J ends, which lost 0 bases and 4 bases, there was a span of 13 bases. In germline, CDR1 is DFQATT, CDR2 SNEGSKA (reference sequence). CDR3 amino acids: CSARDRLEGYEQYF. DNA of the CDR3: TGCAGTGCTAGAGATCGACTAGAAGGTTACGAGCAGTACTTC.

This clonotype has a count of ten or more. The CDR3 nucleotides are TGTGCCAGCACCCAGGGAGACGGCTCGAGAGCTTTCTTT. It yields the protein CASTQGDGSRAFF. The chain has TRBV3-1 and TRBJ1-1; perhaps TRBD1 as D (5 bases). Germline assignment: CDR1 LGHDT and CDR2 YNNKEL (reference sequence). The CDR3 runs to 13 residues. The germline V and J ends were trimmed by 7 bases and 10 bases, with 19 bases remaining between them.

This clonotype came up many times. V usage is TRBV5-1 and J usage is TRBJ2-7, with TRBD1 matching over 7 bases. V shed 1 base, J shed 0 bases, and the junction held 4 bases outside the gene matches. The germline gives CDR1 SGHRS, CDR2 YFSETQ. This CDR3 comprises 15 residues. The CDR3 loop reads CASSLYRGPSYEQYF. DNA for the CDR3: TGCGCCAGCAGCTTGTACAGGGGCCCCTCCTACGAGCAGTACTTC.

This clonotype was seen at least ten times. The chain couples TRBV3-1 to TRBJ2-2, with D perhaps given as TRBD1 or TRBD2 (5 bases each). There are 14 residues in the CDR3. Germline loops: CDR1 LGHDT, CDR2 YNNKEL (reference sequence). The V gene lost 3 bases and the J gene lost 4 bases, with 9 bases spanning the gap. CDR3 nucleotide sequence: TGTGCCAGCAGCCATCCCGGGGCCACCGGGGAGCTGTTTTTT. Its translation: CASSHPGATGELFF.

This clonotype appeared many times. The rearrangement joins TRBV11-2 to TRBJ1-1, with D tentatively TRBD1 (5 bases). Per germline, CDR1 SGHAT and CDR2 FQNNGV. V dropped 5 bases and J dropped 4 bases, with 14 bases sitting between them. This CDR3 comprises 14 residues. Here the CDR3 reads CASSPDWGSTEAFF. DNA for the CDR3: TGTGCCAGCAGCCCAGATTGGGGGAGCACTGAAGCTTTCTTT. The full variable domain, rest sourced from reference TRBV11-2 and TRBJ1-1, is EAGVAQSPRYKIIEKRQSVAFWCNPISGHATLYWYQQILGQGPKLLIQFQNNGVVDDSQLPKDRFSAERLKGVDSTLKIQPAKLEDSAVYLCASSPDWGSTEAFFGQGTRLTVV.

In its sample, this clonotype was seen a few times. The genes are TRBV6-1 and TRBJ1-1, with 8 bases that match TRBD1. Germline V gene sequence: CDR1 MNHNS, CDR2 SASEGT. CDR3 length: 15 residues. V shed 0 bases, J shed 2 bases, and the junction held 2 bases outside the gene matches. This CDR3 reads CASSEAGQGNTEAFF. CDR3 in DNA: TGTGCCAGCAGTGAAGCCGGACAGGGCAACACTGAAGCTTTCTTT.

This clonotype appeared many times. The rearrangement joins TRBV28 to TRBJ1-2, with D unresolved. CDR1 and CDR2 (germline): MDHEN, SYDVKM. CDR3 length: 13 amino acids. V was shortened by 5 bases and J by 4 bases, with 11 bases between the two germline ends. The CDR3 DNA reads TGTGCCAGCAGTCCCCCCGGCCTCTATGGCTACACCTTC. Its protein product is CASSPPGLYGYTF.

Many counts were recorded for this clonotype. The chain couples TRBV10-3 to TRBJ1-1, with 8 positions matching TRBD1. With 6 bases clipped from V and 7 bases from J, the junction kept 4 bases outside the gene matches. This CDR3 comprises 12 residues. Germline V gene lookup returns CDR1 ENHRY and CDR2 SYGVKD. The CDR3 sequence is CAISWTGLEAFF. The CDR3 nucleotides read TGTGCCATCAGCTGGACAGGGCTTGAAGCTTTCTTT.